This T cell receptor beta chain was retrieved from a study of cytomegalovirus exposure and HLA in healthy donors. Germline CDR1 SGHAT, CDR2 FQNNGV. Trimming at V came to 4 bases and at J to 3 bases, leaving 3 bases not matched to a gene. The CDR3 spans 14 residues. The PCR made use of 60 Vbeta and 13 Jbeta primers. Only in-frame clones appear in the TCRdb table, and some are missing; sequencing was by immunoSEQ multiplex PCR. This repertoire includes under 200,000 clones. Whole-study findings and limits: With DRB1 most and HLA-C fewest, TCR association rates differed between HLA loci in a later analysis.

As concerns this clone: The antigen is not known.

This clonotype originated in a man aged 25-40 years in good health and CMV-seronegative. The sample taken for sequencing was PBMCs. The chain combines TRBV11-2 with TRBJ2-7; 10 nucleotides agree with TRBD2. CDR3 loop: CASSSGLANYEQYF. In DNA, the CDR3 is TGTGCCAGCAGCTCGGGACTAGCGAACTACGAGCAGTACTTC. Full variable domain (rest looked up from reference TRBV11-2 and TRBJ2-7): EAGVAQSPRYKIIEKRQSVAFWCNPISGHATLYWYQQILGQGPKLLIQFQNNGVVDDSQLPKDRFSAERLKGVDSTLKIQPAKLEDSAVYLCASSSGLANYEQYFGPGTRLTVT.